Described below is a single T cell receptor (beta chain) sequence and its context. Its antigen is not known. TCRdb's copy holds only in-frame clones and misses some; the assay was immunoSEQ multiplex PCR. The repertoire holds 15,000 to 20,000 clones, with about 64% as singletons. This record comes from a study of radiation and T cells in renal cell carcinoma. Study-wide points: No pretreatment tumor biopsies were available for baseline clonotypes. Tumor samples were small regions of approximately 0.93 g.

Specified treatment: 15 Gy SBRT to primary tumor, nephrectomy 4 weeks later. Nephrectomy followed 15 Gy stereotactic body radiation by 4 weeks. The patient's renal cell carcinoma had clear cell pathology. The TCR comes from a woman in her 70s with renal cell carcinoma. Here the sequenced sample was tumor tissue, taken from a patient whose treatment included radiotherapy and nephrectomy.

The CDR3 sequence is CASSKGRYSNQPQHF. For the CDR3, the DNA is TGTGCCAGTAGTAAGGGCCGCTATAGCAATCAGCCCCAGCATTTT. The V and J genes are TRBV19 and TRBJ1-5, with D uncertain. This CDR3 comprises 15 residues. Germline CDR1 LNHDA, CDR2 SQIVND (reference sequence). The germline V and J ends were trimmed by 4 bases and 0 bases, with 10 bases remaining between them.